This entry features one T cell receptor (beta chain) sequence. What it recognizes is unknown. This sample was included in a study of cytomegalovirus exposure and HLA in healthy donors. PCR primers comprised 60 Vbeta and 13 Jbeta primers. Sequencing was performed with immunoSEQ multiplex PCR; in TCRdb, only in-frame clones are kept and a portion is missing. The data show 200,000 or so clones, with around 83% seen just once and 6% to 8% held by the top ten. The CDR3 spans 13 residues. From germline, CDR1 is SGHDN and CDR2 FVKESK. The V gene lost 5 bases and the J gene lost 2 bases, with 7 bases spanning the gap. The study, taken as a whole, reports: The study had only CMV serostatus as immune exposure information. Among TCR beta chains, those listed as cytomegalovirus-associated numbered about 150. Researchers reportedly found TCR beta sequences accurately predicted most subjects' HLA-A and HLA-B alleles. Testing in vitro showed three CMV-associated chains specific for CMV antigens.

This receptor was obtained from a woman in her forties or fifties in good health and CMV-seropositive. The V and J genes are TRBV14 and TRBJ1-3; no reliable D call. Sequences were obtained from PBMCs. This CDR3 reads CASSVAAGNTIYF. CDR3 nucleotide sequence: TGTGCCAGCAGCGTGGCGGCTGGAAACACCATATATTTT. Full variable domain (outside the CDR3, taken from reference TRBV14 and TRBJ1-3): EAGVTQFPSHSVIEKGQTVTLRCDPISGHDNLYWYRRVMGKEIKFLLHFVKESKQDESGMPNNRFLAERTGGTYSTLKVQPAELEDSGVYFCASSVAAGNTIYFGEGSWLTVV.